The 17 T cell receptor beta chains given below trace back to one sample, sequenced in a study of T cells after yellow fever vaccination. TCRdb reanalysed the 5' RACE reads using MiXCR and keeps one entry per CDR3 protein. This sample has about 310,000 distinct CDR3 sequences, with more than 3% found just once. This material consisted of PBMCs, taken on the day of the yellow fever booster vaccination. These receptors were obtained from a man younger than 30 who received the YFV17D yellow fever vaccine.

Ten or more counts support this clonotype. This chain joins TRBV5-1 and TRBJ2-1; the D gene is possibly TRBD1 (5 bases). V lost 0 bases, J lost 10 bases, and 14 bases lay in between. The CDR3 spans 14 residues. Germline-derived CDR1 and CDR2 are SGHRS and YFSETQ. The CDR3 reads CASSLEGHPGEQFF. As DNA, the CDR3 is TGCGCCAGCAGCTTGGAAGGTCATCCAGGGGAGCAGTTCTTC.

This clonotype has just a few counts. The CDR3 DNA reads TGCGCCAGCAGCCCGGAACAGGGGATAGTCGGGGAAAAACTGTTTTTT. Residues: CASSPEQGIVGEKLFF. The chain carries TRBV4-1 and TRBJ1-4; the match to TRBD1 covers 7 bases. This CDR3 has 16 amino acids. Germline V gene lookup returns CDR1 MGHRA and CDR2 YSYEKL. V was pared by 4 bases and J by 8 bases, with 13 bases of the junction left unmatched.

Many counts were recorded for this clonotype. The gene calls are TRBV5-1 and TRBJ2-1; a weak D match, TRBD1 (5 bases). The CDR3 has 11 residues. The V end lost 0 bases, the J end lost 12 bases, and 7 bases lay between the germline ends. Looked up from germline, CDR1 is SGHRS and CDR2 is YFSETQ. CDR3 DNA sequence: TGCGCCAGCAGCTTGGAAGGGGCGCAGTTCTTC. Amino acid sequence: CASSLEGAQFF.

This clonotype was seen ten or more times. This chain connects TRBV7-8 to TRBJ2-7, with D possibly matching TRBD1 (6 bases). The CDR3 runs 18 residues. V lost 0 bases, J lost 7 bases, and 25 bases lay in between. CDR1 is SGHVS and CDR2 is FQNEAQ in the germline V gene. The CDR3 loop reads CASSLALGPRDIRGEQYV. The CDR3 bases are TGTGCCAGCAGCTTAGCGTTGGGACCTCGGGACATTAGAGGGGAGCAGTACGTC.

This chain joins TRBV5-1 and TRBJ2-7; D is possibly TRBD1 (6 bases). Germline values: CDR1 SGHRS, CDR2 YFSETQ. Trimming took off 4 bases at V and 5 bases at J, with 13 bases between the two ends. The CDR3 sequence is 13 residues long. The CDR3 here is CASSTTRGNEQYF. In DNA form, the CDR3 reads TGCGCCAGCAGCACAACTAGGGGGAACGAGCAGTACTTC.

This clonotype appeared a few times. This CDR3 reads CAWSVRTDNEQFF. CDR3 nucleotide sequence: TGTGCCTGGAGTGTTAGGACGGACAATGAGCAGTTCTTC. The chain joins TRBV30 to TRBJ2-1; no firm D call. The CDR3 contains 13 residues. Germline CDR1 is GTSNPN and CDR2 is SVGIG (reference sequence). V lost 0 bases and J 5 bases, leaving 8 bases between the germline ends.

The J gene is TRBJ1-2, the V gene TRBV20-1; the D gene is possibly TRBD1 (6 bases). V lost 4 bases, J lost 4 bases, and 13 bases lay in between. This CDR3 has 13 amino acids. Germline CDR1 is DFQATT and CDR2 is SNEGSKA (reference sequence). CDR3 in DNA: TGCAGTGCTATGGGGGGGCTCGGCTATGGCTACACCTTC. Translation gives CSAMGGLGYGYTF.

This clonotype was recorded at least ten times. The V gene is TRBV28, the J gene TRBJ2-2, with D possibly TRBD1 on 6 matching bases. This CDR3 is built from 16 residues. Germline V gene lookup returns CDR1 MDHEN and CDR2 SYDVKM. V lost 5 bases, J lost 0 bases, and 13 bases lay in between. CDR3 nucleotide sequence: TGTGCCAGCAGTGCCGGGACACCTACGAACACCGGGGAGCTGTTTTTT. Translation gives CASSAGTPTNTGELFF.

This clonotype was detected ten times or more. The genes are TRBV3-1 and TRBJ2-2, with TRBD1 matching over 7 bases. Germline V gene data show CDR1 as LGHDT and CDR2 as YNNKEL (reference sequence). Trimming cost V 5 bases and J 3 bases; bases outside gene matches: 6. The CDR3 totals 15 residues. The CDR3 sequence is CASSNDRAYTGELFF. The CDR3 DNA follows: TGTGCCAGCAGCAATGACAGGGCCTACACCGGGGAGCTGTTTTTT. Complete variable domain (other parts from reference TRBV3-1 and TRBJ2-2): DTAVSQTPKYLVTQMGNDKSIKCEQNLGHDTMYWYKQDSKKFLKIMFSYNNKELIINETVPNRFSPKSPDKAHLNLHINSLELGDSAVYFCASSNDRAYTGELFFGEGSRLTVL.

This clonotype was seen only a few times. This chain links TRBV24-1 with TRBJ1-5; the match to TRBD1 covers 8 bases. J gave up 3 bases and V 1 base, and 10 bases lay outside the gene matches. This CDR3 is built from 18 residues. The V gene's germline CDR1 is KGHDR and CDR2 SFDVKD. The CDR3 DNA reads as TGTGCCACCAGTGATTTCAAGCCCAAGACAGGGGACAATCAGCCCCAGCATTTT. Encoded protein: CATSDFKPKTGDNQPQHF.

This chain uses TRBV30 with TRBJ1-3; the D is unclear. Germline V gene data show CDR1 as GTSNPN and CDR2 as SVGIG (reference sequence). This CDR3 is built from 15 residues. V was cut by 2 bases and J by 2 bases, with 13 bases left in between. CDR3 residues: CAWSYSMAAGNTIYF. DNA for the CDR3: TGTGCCTGGAGTTACTCTATGGCGGCTGGAAACACCATATATTTT. The variable domain in full, with the rest retrieved from reference TRBV30 and TRBJ1-3, is SQTIHQWPATLVQPVGSPLSLECTVEGTSNPNLYWYRQAAGRGLQLLFYSVGIGQISSEVPQNLSASRPQDRQFILSSKKLLLSDSGFYLCAWSYSMAAGNTIYFGEGSWLTVV.

This clonotype was seen only a few times. V gene TRBV5-1 combines with J gene TRBJ2-5; 10 bases are a match to TRBD2. This CDR3 has 14 residues. Germline CDR1 and CDR2: SGHRS and YFSETQ. The V segment lost 5 bases and the J segment 5 bases; nucleotides outside the gene matches: 6. The CDR3 is CASRTGLARETQYF. CDR3 bases: TGCGCCAGCAGAACGGGACTAGCGAGGGAGACCCAGTACTTC.

J is TRBJ1-2 and V is TRBV18, with no clear D. V dropped 2 bases and J dropped 2 bases, with 9 bases sitting between them. The CDR3 is 14 residues long. Germline CDR1 KGHSH, CDR2 LQKENI. The CDR3 reads CASSPEHMNYGYTF. The CDR3 DNA sequence: TGTGCCAGCTCACCAGAACATATGAACTATGGCTACACCTTC.

In its sample, this clonotype was seen a few times. The chain carries TRBV4-3 and TRBJ2-3; TRBD1 or TRBD2 may be the D gene (5 bases each). V was trimmed by 4 bases and J by 14 bases, leaving 13 bases between them. The CDR3 totals 11 residues. The V gene's germline CDR1 is LGHNA and CDR2 YSLEER. CDR3 sequence: CASSLWDGRYF. CDR3 bases: TGCGCCAGCAGCCTATGGGACGGCCGGTATTTT.

A few counts support this clonotype. This chain joins TRBV10-3 and TRBJ1-1, with D perhaps TRBD1 (6 bases). V lost 2 bases and J 0 bases, leaving 16 bases between the germline ends. The CDR3 has 17 residues. Germline CDR1 reads ENHRY; CDR2 reads SYGVKD. Here the CDR3 reads CAISEVTGLYMNTEAFF. The CDR3 DNA is TGTGCCATCAGTGAGGTGACAGGACTTTACATGAACACTGAAGCTTTCTTT.

This clonotype was observed at least ten times. The CDR3 here is CASSRGPGTSPGELFF. Written as DNA, the CDR3 is TGTGCCAGCAGCCGAGGGCCGGGAACTAGCCCCGGGGAGCTGTTTTTT. The rearrangement links TRBV7-2 to TRBJ2-2; D may be TRBD2 (6 bases). The CDR3 sequence is 16 residues long. The V gene lost 5 bases and the J gene lost 6 bases, with 19 bases spanning the gap. Germline-derived CDR1 and CDR2 are SGHTA and FQGNSA.

This clonotype has at least ten counts. The V gene is TRBV18, the J gene TRBJ2-1, with 10 positions matching TRBD2. V shed 5 bases, J shed 5 bases, and the junction held 6 bases outside the gene matches. Germline V lookup: CDR1 KGHSH, CDR2 LQKENI. The CDR3 covers 15 residues. The CDR3 region is CASSTLAGVNNEQFF. CDR3 bases: TGTGCCAGCTCAACGCTAGCGGGGGTCAACAATGAGCAGTTCTTC.